The 32 T cell receptor beta chains presented below share a single source sample, sequenced in a study of T-cell reconstitution after alpha-beta-depleted transplantation in children. Library preparation (for TCRbeta) was performed with unique molecular identifiers. TCRdb itself ran the PCR reads through MiXCR, one entry per CDR3 protein. This repertoire shows hundreds of thousands of distinct CDR3 sequences, more than 15% found once; its top ten account for around 45%. This sample comprised PBMCs, mostly from graft donor cells, obtained 360 days after TCRalphabeta/CD19-depleted stem cell transplant. The receptors derive from a male patient between 2 and 15 years old who had a stem cell transplant for acute lymphoblastic leukemia, so the T cells may come from the graft donor.

This chain links TRBV12-3 or TRBV12-4 with TRBJ2-1, with D possibly TRBD2 on 6 matching bases. V was trimmed by 8 bases and J by 3 bases, leaving 14 bases between them. This CDR3 spans 14 amino acids. CDR3 bases: TGTGCCAGCGTTGCGGGACCTCTCTACAATGAGCAGTTCTTC. Amino acid sequence: CASVAGPLYNEQFF.

The V and J genes are TRBV7-2 and TRBJ2-5; D possibly matches TRBD1 or TRBD2 (5 bases each). The V end lost 7 bases, the J end lost 4 bases, and 19 bases lay between the germline ends. CDR1 is SGHTA, CDR2 FQGNSA, per germline. This CDR3 spans 15 amino acids. The CDR3 reads CASTKEGTPRETQYF. The DNA of the CDR3 is TGTGCCAGCACCAAGGAAGGGACCCCGCGAGAGACCCAGTACTTC.

The CDR3 DNA sequence: TGTGCCAGCTCCATGAAAACCTATGAAAAACTGTTTTTT. This translates into CASSMKTYEKLFF. This rearrangement joins TRBV6-2 or TRBV6-3 to TRBJ1-4; D is unclear. The CDR3 has 13 residues. The V end lost 8 bases, the J end lost 6 bases, and 13 bases lay between the germline ends. CDR1 and CDR2 from the germline V gene are MNHEY and SVGEGT.

V and J are TRBV24-1 and TRBJ2-2, with D possibly called TRBD1 or TRBD2 (5 bases each). Germline values: CDR1 KGHDR, CDR2 SFDVKD. CDR3 size: 16 residues. V lost 1 base to trimming and J lost 5 bases, with 13 bases between them. In nucleotides, the CDR3 is TGTGCCACCAGTGATTTACCGGGACGACAAACCGGGGAGCTGTTTTTT. Its translation is CATSDLPGRQTGELFF.

This chain uses TRBV18 with TRBJ1-1; maybe TRBD1 (5 bases). Trimming took 2 bases from V and 1 from J, leaving 14 bases between them. Germline values: CDR1 KGHSH, CDR2 LQKENI. The CDR3 contains 16 residues. The CDR3 sequence: CASSPTGRVSNTEAFF. In nucleotides, the CDR3 is TGTGCCAGCTCACCAACAGGCCGAGTGTCGAACACTGAAGCTTTCTTT.

The chain recombines TRBV11-2 with TRBJ2-3; D unclear. This CDR3 spans 13 amino acids. CDR1 is SGHAT, CDR2 FQNNGV, per germline. The V gene lost 7 bases and the J gene lost 1 base, with 9 bases spanning the gap. The DNA for the CDR3 is TGTGCCAGCATTCAAAGGGGCACAGATACGCAGTATTTT. Encoded protein: CASIQRGTDTQYF.

V is TRBV5-6 and J is TRBJ2-2, with 11 bases identical to TRBD1. The CDR3 covers 18 residues. V shed 4 bases, J shed 4 bases, and the junction held 12 bases outside the gene matches. Germline CDR1 and CDR2: SGHDT and YYEEEE. Here the CDR3 reads CASSPMRDRGIITGELFF. The CDR3 nucleotides read TGTGCCAGCAGCCCGATGAGGGACAGGGGGATAATCACCGGGGAGCTGTTTTTT. Variable domain in full (rest from reference TRBV5-6 and TRBJ2-2): DAGVTQSPTHLIKTRGQQVTLRCSPKSGHDTVSWYQQALGQGPQFIFQYYEEEERQRGNFPDRFSGHQFPNYSSELNVNALLLGDSALYLCASSPMRDRGIITGELFFGEGSRLTVL.

This clonotype showed up many times. The chain employs TRBV3-1 and TRBJ2-5; the match to TRBD2 covers 10 bases. From germline, CDR1 is LGHDT and CDR2 YNNKEL (reference sequence). Trimming took 0 bases from V and 6 from J; bases not matched to a gene: 10. CDR3 length equals 17 residues. The DNA of the CDR3 is TGTGCCAGCAGCCAAGATCTAAGTAGCGGGGGGCTTAAGACCCAGTACTTC. Protein: CASSQDLSSGGLKTQYF.

This clonotype was counted between two and nine times. The chain uses TRBV11-2 and TRBJ2-3, with 10 bases fitting TRBD2. CDR1 and CDR2 (germline): SGHAT, FQNNGV. The CDR3 sequence is 16 residues long. V shed 3 bases and J 5 bases; nucleotides not matched to a gene: 8. DNA for the CDR3: TGTGCCAGCAGCTTGGGCAGCGGGAGGGCCGTAGATACGCAGTATTTT. It specifies CASSLGSGRAVDTQYF. Complete variable domain (other parts from reference TRBV11-2 and TRBJ2-3): EAGVAQSPRYKIIEKRQSVAFWCNPISGHATLYWYQQILGQGPKLLIQFQNNGVVDDSQLPKDRFSAERLKGVDSTLKIQPAKLEDSAVYLCASSLGSGRAVDTQYFGPGTRLTVL.

In its sample, this clonotype was seen a few times. V is TRBV12-3 or TRBV12-4 and J is TRBJ1-1, with a possible D match to TRBD1 (5 bases). The CDR3 totals 13 residues. V dropped 6 bases and J dropped 7 bases, with 15 bases sitting between them. The CDR3 loop reads CASSFRVEGEAFF. In DNA form, the CDR3 reads TGTGCCAGCAGCTTCAGGGTCGAAGGTGAAGCTTTCTTT.

The V call is TRBV27, the J call TRBJ2-7, with 10 positions matching TRBD2. Trimming removed 2 bases from V and 2 bases from J; junction bases left unmatched: 0. Germline V gene sequence: CDR1 MNHEY, CDR2 SMNVEV (reference sequence). The CDR3 consists of 14 residues. CDR3 protein: CASSLTSGAYEQYF. The CDR3 region has the DNA TGTGCCAGCAGTTTAACTAGCGGGGCCTACGAGCAGTACTTC.

This clonotype was seen ten or more times. V gene TRBV12-3 or TRBV12-4 combines with J gene TRBJ2-2; no definite D call. The length of the CDR3 is 12 residues. Trimming pared 8 bases from V and 4 bases from J, leaving 8 bases between. CDR3 sequence (DNA): TGTGCCAGCTCCTTTCCCACCGGGGAGCTGTTTTTT. This sequence encodes CASSFPTGELFF.

This clonotype appeared a few times. DNA for the CDR3: TGTGCCAGCAGTTTATCCCCGGTCTACGAGCAGTACTTC. Its translation is CASSLSPVYEQYF. This chain uses TRBV27 with TRBJ2-7; D unclear. Between the trimmed V and J ends, which lost 0 bases and 3 bases, there was a span of 6 bases. The CDR3 loop spans 13 amino acids. In germline, CDR1 is MNHEY, CDR2 SMNVEV (reference sequence).

This clonotype was picked up a small number of times. The chain employs TRBV7-9 and TRBJ2-1; 13 nucleotides align to TRBD2. Germline CDR1 is SEHNR and CDR2 is FQNEAQ (reference sequence). CDR3 length: 17 amino acids. The V segment lost 4 bases and the J segment 7 bases; nucleotides outside the gene matches: 10. The CDR3 nucleotides read TGTGCCAGCAGCTCGAGGACTAGCGGGGGCCCGGAGAATGAGCAGTTCTTC. It translates to CASSSRTSGGPENEQFF.

The V call is TRBV6-2 or TRBV6-3, the J call TRBJ1-2; D is perhaps TRBD1 (6 bases). V shed 4 bases and J shed 4 bases, with 10 bases lying between them. The CDR3 has 13 amino acids. Germline V gene lookup returns CDR1 MNHEY and CDR2 SVGEGT. For the CDR3, the DNA is TGTGCCAGCAGTTTAACAGGGATCTATGGCTACACCTTC. This encodes CASSLTGIYGYTF.

The sample holds a few counts of this clonotype. The chain is built from TRBV4-3 and TRBJ2-1; D call uncertain. Deletions cut 5 bases from V and 6 bases from J, with 17 bases between. This CDR3 has 15 amino acids. The V gene's germline CDR1 is LGHNA and CDR2 YSLEER. CDR3 sequence reads: CASSASQVPGNEQFF. The CDR3 DNA follows: TGCGCCAGCAGCGCCAGTCAAGTTCCGGGCAATGAGCAGTTCTTC.

V usage is TRBV28 and J usage is TRBJ2-2; TRBD2 matches 16 bases. The length of the CDR3 is 18 residues. J was trimmed by 4 bases and V by 5 bases; bases with no gene match: 7. From germline, CDR1 is MDHEN and CDR2 SYDVKM. The CDR3 sequence: CASSLGLAGGQSTGELFF. CDR3 coding DNA: TGTGCCAGCAGTCTGGGACTAGCGGGGGGGCAGAGCACCGGGGAGCTGTTTTTT.

Only a few counts were recorded for this clonotype. V gene TRBV12-3 or TRBV12-4 combines with J gene TRBJ1-1; D not certain. The CDR3 has 13 residues. The V and J ends lost 3 bases and 4 bases respectively, with 9 bases between them. The CDR3: CASSFLTPTEAFF. CDR3 sequence (DNA): TGTGCCAGCAGTTTCCTGACCCCCACTGAAGCTTTCTTT.

This chain connects TRBV12-3 or TRBV12-4 to TRBJ2-2; maybe TRBD2 (5 bases). This CDR3 is 15 amino acids long. Trimming cost V 6 bases and J 3 bases, with 14 bases left between them. The DNA for the CDR3 is TGTGCCAGCAGACCCCGGGGATTGGACACCGGGGAGCTGTTTTTT. Translated: CASRPRGLDTGELFF.

This clonotype was observed a handful of times. The chain has TRBV20-1 and TRBJ1-2; 9 bases align to TRBD1. Germline V gene lookup returns CDR1 DFQATT and CDR2 SNEGSKA (reference sequence). This CDR3 has 13 residues. V shed 6 bases and J 5 bases; nucleotides not matched to a gene: 7. The chain's CDR3 is CSAKQGAGYGYTF. In DNA form, the CDR3 reads TGCAGTGCAAAACAGGGGGCAGGGTATGGCTACACCTTC.

This sequence joins TRBV9 and TRBJ2-5; D gene ambiguous. Germline V lookup: CDR1 SGDLS, CDR2 YYNGEE. Trimming took 0 bases from V and 5 from J, leaving 14 bases between them. The CDR3 runs to 15 residues. CDR3 nucleotides: TGTGCCAGCAGCGTAGGCTCCCATACGGAGGAGACCCAGTACTTC. This codes for CASSVGSHTEETQYF.

V and J are TRBV6-1 and TRBJ1-4, with D uncertain. CDR1 and CDR2 (germline): MNHNS, SASEGT. This CDR3 region has 13 residues. The germline V and J ends were trimmed by 7 bases and 5 bases, with 11 bases remaining between them. The CDR3 loop reads CASTRSPNEKLFF. The CDR3 region has the DNA TGTGCCAGCACTCGATCCCCGAATGAAAAACTGTTTTTT.

This sequence joins TRBV3-1 and TRBJ2-3, with unresolved D. V was trimmed by 1 base and J by 5 bases, leaving 10 bases between them. This CDR3 has 14 residues. Germline CDR1 and CDR2: LGHDT and YNNKEL (reference sequence). DNA of the CDR3: TGTGCCAGCAGCCAAGGGCCCTCCGGAGATACGCAGTATTTT. Translation gives CASSQGPSGDTQYF.

The J gene is TRBJ2-1, the V gene TRBV24-1; 15 nucleotides align to TRBD2. The CDR3 extends over 15 amino acids. Per germline, CDR1 KGHDR and CDR2 SFDVKD. The V and J ends lost 4 bases and 7 bases, in that order; junction bases with no gene match: 1. CDR3 protein: CATSEGTSGRNEQFF. The CDR3 region has the DNA TGTGCCACCAGTGAAGGGACTAGCGGGAGGAATGAGCAGTTCTTC.

In its sample, this clonotype was seen a few times. J is TRBJ2-3 and V is TRBV12-3 or TRBV12-4, with D perhaps matching TRBD1 or TRBD2 (5 bases each). V was cut by 0 bases and J by 4 bases, with 17 bases left in between. The CDR3 consists of 17 residues. CDR3 coding DNA: TGTGCCAGCAGTTTAGCGCAGGTGGGGGTATCGGCAGATACGCAGTATTTT. Protein product: CASSLAQVGVSADTQYF.

The rearrangement uses TRBV10-2 and TRBJ2-1; weak D call: TRBD2 (6 bases). The V and J ends lost 2 bases and 12 bases respectively, with 29 bases between them. The CDR3 has 18 amino acids. Germline CDR1 WSHSY, CDR2 SAAADI. In nucleotides, the CDR3 is TGCGCCAGCAGTGAGCGAACCCGACTAGTGGGTTTCATATGGGGGCAGTTCTTC. Protein: CASSERTRLVGFIWGQFF.

This clonotype appeared a few times. The genes are TRBV11-2 and TRBJ2-3; perhaps TRBD1 as D (6 bases). The CDR3 sequence is 16 residues long. CDR1 and CDR2 from the germline V gene are SGHAT and FQNNGV. Trimming cost V 3 bases and J 3 bases, with 16 bases left between them. Here the CDR3 reads CASSFSRQEATDTQYF. The CDR3 nucleotides read TGTGCCAGCAGCTTTTCAAGACAGGAGGCGACAGATACGCAGTATTTT.

CDR3 in DNA: TGTGCCAGCAGTTTCGAAGCGGGGGGGGTGGGTGAGCAGTACTTC. It translates to CASSFEAGGVGEQYF. The rearrangement uses TRBV12-3 or TRBV12-4 and TRBJ2-7; 10 bases match TRBD2. This CDR3 has 15 residues. Trimming took 3 bases from V and 7 from J; bases not matched to a gene: 9.

The table lists this clonotype with a few counts. The chain combines TRBV27 with TRBJ2-2, with 8 bases identical to TRBD1. The germline CDR1 and CDR2 sequences are MNHEY and SMNVEV (reference sequence). With V trimmed by 5 bases and J by 6 bases, 8 bases remained unmatched. The CDR3 contains 15 residues. The CDR3 loop is CASSLQGARAGELFF. CDR3 DNA: TGTGCCAGCAGTCTGCAGGGGGCGCGAGCCGGGGAGCTGTTTTTT.

This sequence joins TRBV9 and TRBJ1-1; 8 nucleotides line up with TRBD1. Germline V gene data show CDR1 as SGDLS and CDR2 as YYNGEE. V dropped 8 bases and J dropped 1; count of bases not matched to a gene: 7. The CDR3 covers 14 residues. DNA of the CDR3: TGTGCCAGTTCAATAACAGGGGGGAACACTGAAGCTTTCTTT. Amino acids: CASSITGGNTEAFF. The full variable domain, in which reference TRBV9 and TRBJ1-1 provide the parts outside the CDR3, is DSGVTQTPKHLITATGQRVTLRCSPRSGDLSVYWYQQSLDQGLQFLIQYYNGEERAKGNILERFSAQQFPDLHSELNLSSLELGDSALYFCASSITGGNTEAFFGQGTRLTVV.

The chain links TRBV20-1 to TRBJ1-6; no firm D call. Trimming took off 1 base at V and 2 bases at J, with 21 bases between the two ends. CDR1 is DFQATT, CDR2 SNEGSKA, per germline (reference sequence). This CDR3 has 19 residues. The CDR3 is CSARGRGRGGEAYNSPLHF. The CDR3 DNA reads as TGCAGTGCTAGAGGCAGAGGACGGGGAGGAGAAGCCTATAATTCACCCCTCCACTTT.

This chain connects TRBV10-3 to TRBJ1-5; no reliable D call. V lost 3 bases, J lost 2 bases, and 11 bases lay in between. The CDR3 contains 15 residues. CDR1 and CDR2 from the germline V gene are ENHRY and SYGVKD. CDR3 nucleotide sequence: TGTGCCATCAGTGATTTCGCGGGAGGCAATCAGCCCCAGCATTTT. This gives the protein CAISDFAGGNQPQHF.